This T cell receptor beta chain was identified during a study of cytomegalovirus exposure and HLA in healthy donors. Study conclusions and caveats: Association of a missense DCLRE1C variant with TCR beta V- and J-gene trimming was reported in a later analysis. In a later analysis, DRB1 alleles had the most associated TCRs; HLA-C alleles the fewest. Links to common viral pathogens appeared, in a later analysis, for several of the most significant clusters. An analysis that was carried out later associated 15,000 to 20,000 TCR beta sequences with HLA alleles at 0.05 false discovery rate.

The PCR made use of 60 Vbeta and 13 Jbeta primers. Data came from immunoSEQ multiplex PCR; TCRdb stores just in-frame clones and leaves some out. This specimen shows roughly 51,000 clones; the ten leading clones hold around 2%. Worth noting for this clone: No antigen is known for it.

In germline, CDR1 is MDHEN, CDR2 SYDVKM. Trimming took 3 bases from V and 0 from J, leaving 3 bases between them. CDR3 length: 13 residues. The sample consisted of PBMCs. This clonotype was obtained from a woman in her forties in good health and CMV-seronegative. This sequence joins TRBV28 and TRBJ1-5; no clear D. CDR3: CASSFSSNQPQHF. In nucleotides, the CDR3 is TGTGCCAGCAGTTTCTCTAGCAATCAGCCCCAGCATTTT.